This paragraph covers one TCR beta chain sequence. Receiving focal radiation plus CTLA-4 blockade with ipilimumab were patients who had chemo-refractory metastatic non-small-cell lung cancer. The table came from immunoSEQ multiplex PCR; TCRdb's copy has only in-frame clones and leaves some out. The sample holds 75,000 to 80,000 clones, around 87% seen once. The entry originates in a study of radiotherapy plus CTLA-4 blockade in lung cancer. Sample: peripheral blood, taken from a patient treated with radiotherapy plus ipilimumab. This TCR was recovered from a human donor with non-small cell lung cancer who had stable disease on radiotherapy plus ipilimumab.

DNA of the CDR3: TGTGCCAGCAGTTGGGCAGAGAACACTGAAGCTTTCTTT. Protein: CASSWAENTEAFF. The chain is built from TRBV25-1 and TRBJ1-1; D uncertain. Looked up from germline, CDR1 is MGHDK and CDR2 is SYGVNS. Trimming cost V 5 bases and J 1 base, with 8 bases left between them. The CDR3 totals 13 residues. The entire variable domain, with the rest obtained from reference TRBV25-1 and TRBJ1-1, is as follows: EADIYQTPRYLVIGTGKKITLECSQTMGHDKMYWYQQDPGMELHLIHYSYGVNSTEKGDLSSESTVSRIRTEHFPLTLESARPSHTSQYLCASSWAENTEAFFGQGTRLTVV.